This T cell receptor beta chain appears in the sequencing data of a study of T cell repertoires in cytomegalovirus infection. Study observations and caveats: Dominating the ex vivo response were HLA-C-restricted CMV-specific TCR beta clonotypes.

This clonotype was detected a few times. Antigen: not known. TCRdb passed the reads through MiXCR, listing each CDR3 protein once. Of about 180,000 distinct CDR3 sequences in the sample, around 14% were seen once. The CDR3 spans 15 residues. Trimming removed 4 bases at V and 1 base at J, with 14 bases between. The germline CDR1 and CDR2 sequences are SGHDT and YYEEEE. The sequencing input was PBMCs. The gene calls are TRBV5-6 and TRBJ1-1, with TRBD1 as a possible D gene (5 bases). This TCR derives from a human donor in good health (CMV status not recorded). Some clones in this sample may be carry-over from other donors' samples. CDR3 DNA: TGTGCCAGCAGCCTGGGGACGAGGACGAACACTGAAGCTTTCTTT. This codes for CASSLGTRTNTEAFF.